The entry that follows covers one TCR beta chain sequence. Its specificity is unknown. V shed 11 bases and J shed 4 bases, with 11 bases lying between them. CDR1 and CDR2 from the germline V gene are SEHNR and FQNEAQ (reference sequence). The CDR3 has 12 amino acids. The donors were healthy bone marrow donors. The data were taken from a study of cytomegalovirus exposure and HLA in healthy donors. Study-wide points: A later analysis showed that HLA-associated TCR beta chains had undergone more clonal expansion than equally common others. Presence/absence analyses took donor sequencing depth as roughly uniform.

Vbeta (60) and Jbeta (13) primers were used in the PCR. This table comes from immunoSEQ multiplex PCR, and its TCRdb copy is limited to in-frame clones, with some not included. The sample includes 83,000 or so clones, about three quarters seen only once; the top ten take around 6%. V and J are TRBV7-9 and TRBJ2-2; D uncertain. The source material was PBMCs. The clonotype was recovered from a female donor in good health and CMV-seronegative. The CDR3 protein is CALRSGTGELFF. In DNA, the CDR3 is TGTGCCCTTCGGTCCGGCACCGGGGAGCTGTTTTTT.